Listed below are T cell receptor beta chains from one sample, sequenced in a study of response to subunit inactivated influenza vaccine. Using its own MiXCR run on the RT-PCR reads, TCRdb lists one record per CDR3 protein. The table records about 520,000 distinct CDR3 sequences, 25% of them present only once. The source was CD4+ T cells sorted from PBMCs, collected about 5 days after vaccination. These receptors originate from a man aged 45-60 years who received an inactivated influenza vaccine. The CDR3 runs from the conserved cysteine through the conserved F or W. Fields, in order: D gene, V gene, clone size, J gene, CDR3 protein, CDR3 DNA. A D gene is named only where the DNA matches it firmly. Size is stated for part of the rows, as once, few or many counts, or as a class when the clone is expanded.

-,TRBV4-3,-,TRBJ2-3,CASSQDRVRGDTQYF,TGCGCCAGCAGCCAAGACAGGGTCAGAGGAGATACGCAGTATTTT
TRBD1,TRBV20-1,-,TRBJ1-2,CSAHDRGSFGYTF,TGCAGTGCTCACGACAGGGGATCCTTTGGCTACACCTTC
-,TRBV25-1,-,TRBJ1-5,CASSECYEGNSNQPQHF,TGTGCCAGCAGTGAATGTTACGAGGGGAATAGCAATCAGCCCCAGCATTTT
-,TRBV12-3/TRBV12-4,many,TRBJ2-2,CASSFRGAGTGELFF,TGTGCCAGCAGTTTTAGGGGGGCTGGCACCGGGGAGCTGTTTTTT
TRBD1,TRBV11-1,-,TRBJ2-3,CASSLGGTGLRRDTQYF,TGTGCCAGCAGCTTAGGCGGGACAGGGCTCCGGAGAGATACGCAGTATTTT
-,TRBV20-1,few,TRBJ2-7,CSGRDTSYEQYF,TGCAGTGGGCGGGACACCTCCTACGAGCAGTACTTC
-,TRBV20-1,-,TRBJ1-1,CSARGQGGEVTEAFF,TGCAGTGCTAGAGGCCAGGGAGGAGAAGTTACTGAAGCTTTCTTT
-,TRBV5-1,-,TRBJ2-1,CASSLGFAYNEQFF,TGCGCCAGCAGCTTGGGTTTTGCCTACAATGAGCAGTTCTTC
TRBD1,TRBV20-1,-,TRBJ2-5,CSARHGRGETQYF,TGCAGTGCTAGACACGGCAGGGGGGAGACCCAGTACTTC
-,TRBV12-3/TRBV12-4,-,TRBJ2-1,CASSLRVGNNEQFF,TGTGCCAGCAGTTTGAGGGTAGGCAACAATGAGCAGTTCTTC
TRBD2,TRBV3-1,-,TRBJ2-7,CASSLTWTSGRYEQYF,TGTGCCAGCAGCCTGACCTGGACTAGCGGGAGGTACGAGCAGTACTTC
-,TRBV20-1,few,TRBJ1-1,CSASQTGTTPYTEAFF,TGCAGTGCTTCACAGACTGGGACAACACCGTACACTGAAGCTTTCTTT
-,TRBV10-3,-,TRBJ2-1,CAISRETYNEQFF,TGTGCCATCTCGAGGGAGACCTACAATGAGCAGTTCTTC
-,TRBV5-1,few,TRBJ2-6,CASSLMASFGANVLTF,TGCGCCAGCAGCTTGATGGCTAGCTTTGGGGCCAACGTCCTGACTTTC
-,TRBV6-5,few,TRBJ1-5,CASSYSWGTDQPQHF,TGTGCCAGCAGTTACTCGTGGGGAACGGATCAGCCCCAGCATTTT
TRBD2,TRBV4-1,-,TRBJ2-1,CASSQDSGLAGGYEQFF,TGCGCCAGCAGCCAAGACAGCGGGCTAGCGGGGGGGTATGAGCAGTTCTTC
-,TRBV28,few,TRBJ1-4,CASKGRQAEGYEKLFF,TGTGCCAGCAAGGGGAGACAGGCCGAGGGTTATGAAAAACTGTTTTTT
-,TRBV6-6,-,TRBJ2-3,CASSRHPTDTQYF,TGTGCCAGCAGTCGACACCCAACAGATACGCAGTATTTT
-,TRBV20-1,-,TRBJ2-1,CSARDLYRESNEQFF,TGCAGTGCTAGAGATCTCTACCGGGAGAGTAATGAGCAGTTCTTC
TRBD2,TRBV12-3/TRBV12-4,-,TRBJ2-3,CASSLLAVSTDTQYF,TGTGCCAGCAGTTTGCTAGCGGTGAGCACAGATACGCAGTATTTT
-,TRBV4-3,-,TRBJ1-5,CASSQYFGNQAQHF,TGCGCCAGCAGCCAATATTTTGGAAATCAGGCCCAGCATTTT
TRBD2,TRBV2,-,TRBJ2-3,CASKRVAGADTQYF,TGTGCCAGCAAGAGGGTAGCGGGGGCAGATACGCAGTATTTT
TRBD2,TRBV20-1,-,TRBJ2-7,CSAPGGRGYEQYF,TGCAGTGCCCCGGGGGGGAGGGGCTACGAGCAGTACTTC
-,TRBV4-2,-,TRBJ2-5,CASSQVGLNQETQYF,TGTGCCAGCAGCCAAGTTGGACTTAACCAAGAGACCCAGTACTTC
TRBD1,TRBV12-3/TRBV12-4,few,TRBJ1-5,CASSTGERQPQHF,TGTGCCAGCAGTACAGGGGAACGTCAGCCCCAGCATTTT
-,TRBV27,few,TRBJ2-7,CASRSARQSYEQYF,TGTGCCAGCAGAAGCGCTAGACAGTCCTACGAGCAGTACTTC
-,TRBV29-1,-,TRBJ1-1,CSVLESSMNTEAFF,TGCAGCGTTCTTGAAAGCAGTATGAACACTGAAGCTTTCTTT